Below, one T cell receptor (beta chain) is given with its context. The target antigen is unknown. In the study's own analysis: Filtering differed for immunoSEQ, which gave only junction sequences without quality scores. Generated by immunoSEQ multiplex PCR, the TCRdb table keeps only in-frame clones and is missing some. The DNA gave D and trimming, while V, J and clone size come from that table. The table has about 2.4 million clones, roughly 93% seen once. These data belong to a study of shared clonotypes between healthy human individuals. CDR3 length: 14 amino acids. Germline CDR1 reads SGDLS; CDR2 reads YYNGEE. V lost 0 bases, J lost 7 bases, and 10 bases lay in between. General observations from the study: Across subsets, estimated richness was generally greater for naive than for memory populations. Clonotypes shared by all four sorted-subset donors had higher generation probabilities than non-shared clonotypes. Apart from blood, nothing was sampled; tissue repertoires likely differ.

This sequence was found in a man aged 18 to 29 in good health. Some clones in this sample may be carry-over from other donors' samples. The chain couples TRBV9 to TRBJ2-2; TRBD1 is a possible D gene (5 bases). What was sequenced was naive CD4+ T cells from PBMCs. Subset indicated: CD45RA+ positively selected. CDR3 residues: CASSVVWQGGELFF. The DNA for the CDR3 is TGTGCCAGCAGCGTAGTCTGGCAGGGCGGGGAGCTGTTTTTT.